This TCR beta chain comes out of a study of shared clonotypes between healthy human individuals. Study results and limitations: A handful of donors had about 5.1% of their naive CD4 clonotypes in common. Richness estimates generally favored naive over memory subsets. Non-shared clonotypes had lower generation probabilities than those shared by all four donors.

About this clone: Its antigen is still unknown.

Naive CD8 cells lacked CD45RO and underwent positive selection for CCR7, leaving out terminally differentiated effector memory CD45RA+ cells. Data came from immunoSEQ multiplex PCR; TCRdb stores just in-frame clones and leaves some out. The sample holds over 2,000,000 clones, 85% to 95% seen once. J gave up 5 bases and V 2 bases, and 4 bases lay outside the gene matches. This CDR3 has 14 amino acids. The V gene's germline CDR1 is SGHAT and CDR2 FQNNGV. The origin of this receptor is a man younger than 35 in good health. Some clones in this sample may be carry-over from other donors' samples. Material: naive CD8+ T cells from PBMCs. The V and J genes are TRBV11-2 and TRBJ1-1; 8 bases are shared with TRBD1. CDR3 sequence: CASSLMTGATEAFF. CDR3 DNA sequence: TGTGCCAGCAGCTTAATGACAGGGGCGACTGAAGCTTTCTTT.